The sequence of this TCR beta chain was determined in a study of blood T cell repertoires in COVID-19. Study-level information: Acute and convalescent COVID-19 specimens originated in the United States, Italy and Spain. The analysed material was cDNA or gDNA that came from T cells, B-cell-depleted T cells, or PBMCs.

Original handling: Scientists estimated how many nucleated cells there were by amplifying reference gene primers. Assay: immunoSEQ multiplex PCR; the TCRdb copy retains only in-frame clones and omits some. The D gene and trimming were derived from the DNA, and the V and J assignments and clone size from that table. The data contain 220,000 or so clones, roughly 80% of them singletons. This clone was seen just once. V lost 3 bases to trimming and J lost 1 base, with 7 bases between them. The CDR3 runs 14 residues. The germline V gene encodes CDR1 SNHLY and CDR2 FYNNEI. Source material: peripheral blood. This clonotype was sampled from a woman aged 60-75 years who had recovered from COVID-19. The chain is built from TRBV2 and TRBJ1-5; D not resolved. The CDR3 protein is CASSEAVSNQPQHF. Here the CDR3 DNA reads TGTGCCAGCAGTGAGGCAGTAAGCAATCAGCCCCAGCATTTT.